The rows below give T cell receptor beta chains drawn from one sample of a study of shared clonotypes between healthy human individuals. Profiled with immunoSEQ multiplex PCR; TCRdb holds only in-frame clones, not every one. Here the sample spans approximately 1,000,000 clones, about 80% being singletons. The sequencing input was memory CD4+ T cells from PBMCs. These TCRs come from a man aged 18 to 29 in good health. Some clones in this sample may be carry-over from other donors' samples. CDR3s include the opening cysteine and the closing phenylalanine or tryptophan. A D gene is named only where the DNA matches it firmly. Clone size is not always given. Where it is, it says once, few, many or a class for expanded clones.

>TRBV2|NA|NA|TRBJ2-7
TGTGCCAGCCAACGTATTCCCTACGAGCAGTACTTC
CASQRIPYEQYF
>TRBV7-2|NA|NA|TRBJ2-7
TGTGCCAGCAGCTCCTCCGGGACTCTCAACGAGCAGTACTTC
CASSSSGTLNEQYF
>TRBV10-3|NA|TRBD1|TRBJ1-5
TGTGCCACCTCCGGACAGGGGGTCACGGGGCAGCCCCAGCATTTT
CATSGQGVTGQPQHF
>TRBV9|NA|TRBD2|TRBJ2-7
TGTGCCAGCAGCGTAGGGTCTAGCGGGAGTCACTACGAGCAGTACTTC
CASSVGSSGSHYEQYF
>TRBV30|NA|NA|TRBJ2-1
TGTGCCTGGAGCGACCCGAAAATGGCAGTCAATGAGCAGTTCTTC
CAWSDPKMAVNEQFF
>TRBV7-2|NA|NA|TRBJ2-5
TGTGCCAGCAGTCGTACGGGTAGCTTAGAGACCCAGTACTTC
CASSRTGSLETQYF
>TRBV5-6|NA|TRBD2|TRBJ2-2
TGTGCCAGCATTCGTGCGGGAGGTTCCGGGGAGCTGTTTTTT
CASIRAGGSGELFF
>TRBV18|NA|TRBD1|TRBJ1-1
TGTGCCAGCTCCCCGCCCTACGTTTTGGGTTCAGGGGGCACTGAAGCTTTCTTT
CASSPPYVLGSGGTEAFF
>TRBV28|NA|NA|TRBJ1-1
TGTGCCAGCACTGGGATATACACTGAAGCTTTCTTT
CASTGIYTEAFF
>TRBV25-1|NA|NA|TRBJ1-1
TGTGCCAGCAGTCGCCAGGGTCTGGACACTGAAGCTTTCTTT
CASSRQGLDTEAFF
>TRBV7-8|NA|TRBD1|TRBJ1-1
TGTGCCAGCTCAAAGGGGACAGGGAACACTGAAGCTTTCTTT
CASSKGTGNTEAFF
>TRBV28|NA|TRBD1|TRBJ1-2
TGTGCCAGCAGTTTTAGTAGGGTCAGGGGGCCTCCTCGGCTCGGCTACACCTTC
CASSFSRVRGPPRLGYTF
>TRBV18|NA|NA|TRBJ2-1
TGTGCCAGCTCAGATCGGCGCGAGCAGTTCTTC
CASSDRREQFF
>TRBV7-8|NA|NA|TRBJ2-2
TGTGCCAGCAGCAAATACAGGGTAATCACCGGGGAGCTGTTTTTT
CASSKYRVITGELFF
>TRBV2|many|TRBD1|TRBJ1-1
TGTGCCAGCACCGGACAGGGGGTTTTCACTGAAGCTTTCTTT
CASTGQGVFTEAFF
>TRBV9|NA|NA|TRBJ2-5
TGTGCCAGCAGCACCAGGGGCTTGGATGTGGGAGAGACCCAGTACTTC
CASSTRGLDVGETQYF
>TRBV30|NA|NA|TRBJ2-5
TGTGCCTGGAGTGTGAGTGGAGAGACCCAGTACTTC
CAWSVSGETQYF
>TRBV7-8|NA|NA|TRBJ2-5
TGTGCCAGCAGCTTAATGGCGGCGACCCAGTACTTC
CASSLMAATQYF